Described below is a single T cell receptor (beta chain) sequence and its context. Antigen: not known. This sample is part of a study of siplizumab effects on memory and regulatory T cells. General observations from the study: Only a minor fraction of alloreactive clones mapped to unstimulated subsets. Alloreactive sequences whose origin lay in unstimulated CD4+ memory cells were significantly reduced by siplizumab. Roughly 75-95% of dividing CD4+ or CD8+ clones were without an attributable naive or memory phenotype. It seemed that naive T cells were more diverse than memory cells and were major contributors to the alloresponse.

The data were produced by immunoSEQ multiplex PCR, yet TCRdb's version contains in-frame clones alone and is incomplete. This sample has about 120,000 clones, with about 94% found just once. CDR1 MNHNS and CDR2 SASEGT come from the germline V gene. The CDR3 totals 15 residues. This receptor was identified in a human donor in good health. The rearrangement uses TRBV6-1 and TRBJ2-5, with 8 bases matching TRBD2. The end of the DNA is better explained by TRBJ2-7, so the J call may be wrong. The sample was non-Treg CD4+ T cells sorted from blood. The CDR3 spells CASSEVLAATVEQYF. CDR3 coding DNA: TGTGCCAGCAGTGAGGTACTAGCGGCCACGGTCGAGCAGTACTTC.